This T cell receptor beta chain was sequenced during a study of OX40 agonist ivuxolimab in advanced cancers. Turning to the study itself: While on treatment, patients had intravenous ivuxolimab at 0.01 to 10 mg/kg every 2 weeks. A partial response was reached by three patients: one with hepatocellular carcinoma and two with cutaneous melanoma.

The CDR3 length is 12 residues. Trimming cost V 5 bases and J 11 bases; bases outside gene matches: 6. Germline assignment: CDR1 SNHLY and CDR2 FYNNEI. Study results and limitations: At 0.1 to 3.0 mg/kg and by week 6, CD4+ and CD8+ T cells in the blood had expanded clonally. The investigators did not determine what antigen specificity the expanded peripheral T cells had.

Concerning this clone itself: The antigen remains undetermined.

The method was immunoSEQ multiplex PCR; TCRdb's version includes in-frame clones alone and lacks a portion of them. The table shows some 140,000 clones, with 90% occurring only once. This receptor was taken from an adult with an advanced solid tumor such as melanoma, head and neck, liver or kidney cancer. The V gene is TRBV2, the J gene TRBJ1-1; 9 nucleotides agree with TRBD1. The material was CD4+ or CD8+ T cells sorted from blood, obtained in a trial of the OX40 agonist ivuxolimab. The CDR3 reads CASSLQGAGAFF. In DNA form, the CDR3 reads TGTGCCAGCAGTTTACAGGGGGCTGGGGCTTTCTTT. The full variable domain, rest sourced from reference TRBV2 and TRBJ1-1, is EPEVTQTPSHQVTQMGQEVILRCVPISNHLYFYWYRQILGQKVEFLVSFYNNEISEKSEIFDDQFSVERPDGSNFTLKIRSTKLEDSAMYFCASSLQGAGAFFGQGTRLTVV.